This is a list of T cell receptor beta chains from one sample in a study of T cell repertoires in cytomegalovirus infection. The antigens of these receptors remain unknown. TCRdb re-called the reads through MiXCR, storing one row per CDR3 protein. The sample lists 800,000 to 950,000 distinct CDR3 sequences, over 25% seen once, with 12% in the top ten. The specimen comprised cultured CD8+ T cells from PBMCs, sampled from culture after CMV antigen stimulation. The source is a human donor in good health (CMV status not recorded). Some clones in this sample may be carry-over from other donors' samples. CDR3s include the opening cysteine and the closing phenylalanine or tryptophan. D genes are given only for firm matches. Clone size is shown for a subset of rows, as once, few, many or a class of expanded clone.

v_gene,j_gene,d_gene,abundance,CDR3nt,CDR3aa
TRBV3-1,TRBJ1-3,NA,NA,TGTGCCAGCAGCCAAGGGGGTGGCACCATATATTTT,CASSQGGGTIYF
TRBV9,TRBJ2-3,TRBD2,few,TGTGCCAGCAGCGTCCAGGGACTAATAAGCACAGATACGCAGTATTTT,CASSVQGLISTDTQYF
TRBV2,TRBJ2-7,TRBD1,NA,TGTGCCAGCAGCCACAACCGGGACAGGGGGGTCTACGAGCAGTACTTC,CASSHNRDRGVYEQYF
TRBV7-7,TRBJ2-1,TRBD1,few,TGTGCTAGCAGCTTAAGTCCCCGAGACAGGGTGGATGGTAATGAGCAGTTCTTC,CASSLSPRDRVDGNEQFF
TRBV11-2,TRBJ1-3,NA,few,TGTGCCAGCAGCTTAGCTCCGGGGGGCTCTGGAAACACCATATATTTT,CASSLAPGGSGNTIYF
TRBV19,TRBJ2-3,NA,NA,TGTGCCAGTAGTATAGATCCGATGGTAGAAAGGGGGACAGATACGCAGTATTTT,CASSIDPMVERGTDTQYF
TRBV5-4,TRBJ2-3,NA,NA,TGTGCCAGCAGTTCAAACAGGAAACGCACAGATACGCAGTATTTT,CASSSNRKRTDTQYF
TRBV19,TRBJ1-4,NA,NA,TGTGCCAGTAGTATGACCCCGTGGGATAATGAAAAACTGTTTTTT,CASSMTPWDNEKLFF
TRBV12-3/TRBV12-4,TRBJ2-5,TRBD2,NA,TGTGCCATCAGACTTACTAGCGGGGGGTGGGAGACCCAGTACTTC,CAIRLTSGGWETQYF
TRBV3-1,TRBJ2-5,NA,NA,TGTGCCAGCAGCCGGCCAAGTAGTGCAGGGCCAGAGACCCAGTACTTC,CASSRPSSAGPETQYF
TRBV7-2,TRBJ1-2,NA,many,TGTGCCAGCAGCTTAGATAGGGGGTGGTCAGGCCATGGCTACACCTTC,CASSLDRGWSGHGYTF
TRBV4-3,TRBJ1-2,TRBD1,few,TGCGCCAGCAGCCAAGGTGGGACAGATGGCTACACCTTC,CASSQGGTDGYTF
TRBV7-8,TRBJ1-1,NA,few,TGTGCCAGCAGCTTAGTGCCGTTGAGTGCGGCGAACACTGAAGCTTTCTTT,CASSLVPLSAANTEAFF
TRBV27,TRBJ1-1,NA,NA,TGTGCCAGCGGGGCGGCCCTGAACACTGAAGCTTTCTTT,CASGAALNTEAFF
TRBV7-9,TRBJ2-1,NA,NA,TGTGCCAGCAGTTATACAAGGACAGGGAGGGCAAATGAGCAGTTCTTC,CASSYTRTGRANEQFF
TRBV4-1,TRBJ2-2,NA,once,TGCGCCAGCAGCCAAGTAAGGGCTTGGACCGGGGAGCTGTTTTTT,CASSQVRAWTGELFF
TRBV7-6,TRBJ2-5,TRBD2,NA,TGTGCCAGCAGCTTAAGGTCTAGCGGGGGGGCCTCGGAGACCCAGTACTTC,CASSLRSSGGASETQYF
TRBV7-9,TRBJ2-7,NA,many,TGTGCCAGCAGCTTATACCCCCGGGACAAATCCTACGAGCAGTACTTC,CASSLYPRDKSYEQYF
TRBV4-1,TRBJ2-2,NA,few,TGCGCCAGCAGCCAACTTACAGGGACCGGGGAGCTGTTTTTT,CASSQLTGTGELFF
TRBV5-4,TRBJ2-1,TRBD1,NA,TGTGCCAGCAGCCCCCGGACAGGCGGCGCCGTTGAGCAGTTCTTC,CASSPRTGGAVEQFF
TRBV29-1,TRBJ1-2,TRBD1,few,TGCAGCGCCCCCGGGACAGGGGAAGGTAGCTATGGCTACACCTTC,CSAPGTGEGSYGYTF
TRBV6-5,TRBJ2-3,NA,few,TGTGCCAGCAGTTACTCTTGGGGCACTAGCACAGATACGCAGTATTTT,CASSYSWGTSTDTQYF
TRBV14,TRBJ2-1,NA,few,TGTGCCAGCAGCCAAGGGCGACCGCGGCACGATGAGCAGTTCTTC,CASSQGRPRHDEQFF